This TCR beta chain emerged from a study of Ad26.COV2.S vaccination and SARS-CoV-2 variants. On the study more broadly: This donor came from the COV1001 trial of Ad26.COV2.S. Ad26.COV2.S was injected intramuscularly once or twice, 56 days apart.

Generated by immunoSEQ multiplex PCR, the TCRdb table keeps only in-frame clones and is missing some. The table lists 200,000 to 300,000 clones, approximately 88% of them singletons. The CDR3 sequence is 13 residues long. V was clipped by 2 bases and J by 4 bases, with 6 bases between them. CDR1 KGHDR and CDR2 SFDVKD come from the germline V gene. Treatment described: around 19 received Ad26.COV2.S at low or high dose, single or two shots; a few received placebo; per-sample allocation not given. Samples came from day 63 after the first vaccine or placebo injection. The sample came from a Boston adult aged 18-55 years.

The rearrangement joins TRBV24-1 to TRBJ2-3; D unclear. The sample here was peripheral blood, taken in a trial of Ad26.COV2.S vaccine versus placebo. The source is a person aged 18-65 years who received the Ad26.COV2.S COVID-19 vaccine or a placebo. CDR3 protein: CATSDSPADTQYF. For the CDR3, the DNA is TGTGCCACCAGTGATTCCCCGGCAGATACGCAGTATTTT.